What follows are 9 T cell receptor beta chains derived from one specimen sequenced in a study of OX40 agonist ivuxolimab in advanced cancers. Assay used: immunoSEQ multiplex PCR; TCRdb lists only in-frame clones, some missing. In the table there are around 70,000 clones, 65% to 85% of which are singletons. The sequencing used CD4+ or CD8+ T cells sorted from blood, collected in a trial of the OX40 agonist ivuxolimab. These receptor sequences come from an adult with an advanced solid tumor such as melanoma, head and neck, liver or kidney cancer.

J is TRBJ2-1 and V is TRBV5-1, with D possibly being TRBD1 (5 bases). From germline, CDR1 is SGHRS and CDR2 YFSETQ. The CDR3 sequence is 14 residues long. V lost 3 bases, J lost 5 bases, and 12 bases lay in between. CDR3 loop: CASSWGWGDNEQFF. CDR3 nucleotide sequence: TGCGCCAGCAGCTGGGGTTGGGGCGACAATGAGCAGTTCTTC.

The chain uses TRBV2 and TRBJ1-2; a possible D gene is TRBD1 (5 bases). Per the germline V gene, CDR1 is SNHLY and CDR2 is FYNNEI. With 7 bases removed from V and 1 base from J, the gap between germline ends came to 13 bases. The length of the CDR3 is 14 residues. The CDR3 DNA sequence: TGTGCCAGCATGAGGGACCGAGATAACTATGGCTACACCTTC. This translates into CASMRDRDNYGYTF.

This chain joins TRBV7-8 and TRBJ2-7; TRBD1 agrees at 7 bases. The germline CDR1 and CDR2 sequences are SGHVS and FQNEAQ. J gave up 4 bases and V 3 bases, and 9 bases lay outside the gene matches. CDR3 length: 15 residues. In nucleotides, the CDR3 is TGTGCCAGCAGCTTCCACGGACAGGCCTCTTACGAGCAGTACTTC. Protein: CASSFHGQASYEQYF.

CDR3 nucleotide sequence: TGTGCCAGCAGCTTGGCAGGGGGCGGGCGCACTGAAGCTTTCTTT. Translation: CASSLAGGGRTEAFF. The V call is TRBV5-4, the J call TRBJ1-1, with TRBD1 matching over 8 bases. Germline loops: CDR1 SGHNT, CDR2 YYREEE (reference sequence). Trimming cost V 0 bases and J 4 bases; bases outside gene matches: 5. The CDR3 extends over 15 amino acids.

The rearrangement links TRBV5-5 to TRBJ1-4; TRBD1 is a possible D gene (6 bases). The CDR3 has 16 residues. Trimming took off 2 bases at V and 2 bases at J, with 13 bases between the two ends. Per the germline V gene, CDR1 is SGHKS and CDR2 is YYEKEE (reference sequence). Here the CDR3 reads CASSFVLGATNEKLFF. The DNA for the CDR3 is TGTGCCAGCAGCTTTGTGTTGGGGGCTACTAATGAAAAACTGTTTTTT.

The V call is TRBV9, the J call TRBJ1-1; D is unclear. The CDR3 has 13 residues. CDR1 SGDLS and CDR2 YYNGEE come from the germline V gene. V lost 4 bases and J lost 1, with 8 bases in between. The CDR3, as DNA: TGTGCCAGCAGCACCCGTTCGAACACTGAAGCTTTCTTT. Protein product: CASSTRSNTEAFF.

V is TRBV25-1 and J is TRBJ2-1, with D perhaps being TRBD1 or TRBD2 (5 bases each). V dropped 2 bases and J dropped 6 bases, with 11 bases sitting between them. Looked up from germline, CDR1 is MGHDK and CDR2 is SYGVNS. The CDR3 is made up of 14 amino acids. This CDR3 reads CASSEGGMGNEQFF. The CDR3 coding sequence is TGTGCCAGCAGTGAAGGGGGAATGGGCAATGAGCAGTTCTTC.

This clone was detected a few times. The rearrangement uses TRBV5-8 and TRBJ2-2, with 7 bases aligning to TRBD1. There are 15 residues in the CDR3. V lost 0 bases and J lost 4; bases outside the gene matches: 3. Germline loops: CDR1 SGHTS, CDR2 YDEGEE. Here the CDR3 DNA reads TGTGCCAGCAGCTTGGGCTCAGGGGGCACCGGGGAGCTGTTTTTT. This translates into CASSLGSGGTGELFF.

V and J are TRBV5-1 and TRBJ2-5, with 7 bases fitting TRBD1. The CDR3 spans 17 residues. V lost 0 bases and J lost 2; bases outside the gene matches: 10. Per the germline V gene, CDR1 is SGHRS and CDR2 is YFSETQ. CDR3 nucleotides: TGCGCCAGCAGCTTGGGGGCGACAGGGATGGGTCAAGAGACCCAGTACTTC. This translates into CASSLGATGMGQETQYF.